A single sample is the source of the 29 T cell receptor beta chains below, sequenced in a study of blood T cell repertoires in COVID-19 (dated by TCRdb to about 2020). The protocol used for the library was the immunoSEQ multiplex PCR assay. The table comes from immuneACCESS by way of TCRdb, which keeps in-frame sequences with V and J called. Part of the clones is missing from these tables; in studies checked, under half for an unresolved V gene and the rest for unknown reasons. The table for this sample lists approximately 140,000 clones; around 83% of them were counted only once. Around 8.2% of the sample is held by the ten biggest clonotypes. Sequenced sample: peripheral blood. The receptors originated from an older woman with acute or convalescent COVID-19.

The chain joins TRBV10-3 to TRBJ2-5, with D possibly being TRBD1 (6 bases). CDR1 and CDR2 from the germline V gene are ENHRY and SYGVKD. V gave up 0 bases and J gave up 7 bases, with 18 bases separating them. There are 16 residues in the CDR3. The CDR3: CAISESEEGGMGTQYF. The CDR3, as DNA: TGTGCCATCAGTGAGTCGGAGGAAGGGGGTATGGGGACCCAGTACTTC.

This chain links TRBV7-8 with TRBJ1-2, with 7 bases that match TRBD1. The trim removed 6 bases at V and 8 bases at J, leaving 15 bases unmatched. The CDR3 extends over 15 amino acids. Germline V gene data show CDR1 as SGHVS and CDR2 as FQNEAQ. The CDR3 region is CASSNIDRDREGYTF. The CDR3 DNA sequence: TGTGCCAGCAGTAACATCGACAGGGATCGGGAAGGCTACACCTTC.

The rearrangement uses TRBV19 and TRBJ2-1; TRBD1 is a possible D gene (5 bases). The CDR3 extends over 14 amino acids. Germline V gives CDR1 LNHDA, CDR2 SQIVND (reference sequence). The germline V and J ends were trimmed by 2 bases and 10 bases, with 15 bases remaining between them. The CDR3 DNA sequence: TGTGCCAGTAGTATACAGGGCACTATGGTGGAGCAGTTCTTC. This translates into CASSIQGTMVEQFF.

The V and J genes are TRBV28 and TRBJ2-7, with TRBD1 matching 7 bases. From germline, CDR1 is MDHEN and CDR2 SYDVKM. J lost 6 bases, V lost 6 bases, and 5 bases had no gene match. This CDR3 region has 12 residues. In DNA, the CDR3 is TGTGCCAGCAGCTCCGACAGGGCCGAGCAGTACTTC. It specifies CASSSDRAEQYF.

The V and J genes are TRBV20-1 and TRBJ2-3, with D perhaps matching TRBD2 (5 bases). Between the trimmed V and J ends, which lost 5 bases and 6 bases, there was a span of 9 bases. This CDR3 spans 11 amino acids. CDR1 is DFQATT, CDR2 SNEGSKA, per germline (reference sequence). In DNA, the CDR3 is TGCAGTGCTGGGCCGGGGGATACGCAGTATTTT. Protein sequence: CSAGPGDTQYF.

The chain joins TRBV7-6 to TRBJ2-7; a weak D match, TRBD2 (6 bases). CDR3 length: 15 residues. Germline assignment: CDR1 SGHVS and CDR2 FNYEAQ. V lost 0 bases and J 2 bases, leaving 11 bases between the germline ends. The DNA for the CDR3 is TGTGCCAGCAGCTTAGCGCAGGGAGGAGCCTACGAGCAGTACTTC. Its protein is CASSLAQGGAYEQYF.

The gene calls are TRBV29-1 and TRBJ2-3; TRBD1 aligns across 7 bases. The germline CDR1 and CDR2 sequences are SQVTM and ANQGSEA. This CDR3 region has 17 residues. With 7 bases clipped from V and 0 bases from J, the junction kept 16 bases outside the gene matches. The CDR3 coding sequence is TGCAGCGGGGCCCGGGACAGAGGAACCTTTAGCACAGATACGCAGTATTTT. Translated: CSGARDRGTFSTDTQYF.

Only a few counts were recorded for this clone. The chain is built from TRBV2 and TRBJ1-6; 7 bases map to TRBD1. Unmatched junction bases numbered 13, after V lost 5 bases and J lost 3 bases. Germline lookup yields CDR1 SNHLY and CDR2 FYNNEI. This CDR3 spans 18 amino acids. The CDR3 protein is CASSLKTGKWNYNSPLHF. CDR3 bases: TGTGCCAGCAGTCTAAAGACAGGGAAATGGAACTATAATTCACCCCTCCACTTT.

The V and J genes are TRBV5-1 and TRBJ2-3, with D unclear. The germline V and J ends were trimmed by 7 bases and 0 bases, with 15 bases remaining between them. Germline V CDR1 and CDR2: SGHRS, YFSETQ. The CDR3 extends over 15 amino acids. CDR3 sequence (DNA): TGCGCCAGCGCCCAGGCTGCCTCTAGCACAGATACGCAGTATTTT. As protein: CASAQAASSTDTQYF.

The rearrangement joins TRBV3-1 (or the pseudogene TRBV3-2) to TRBJ2-3, with 13 bases fitting TRBD2. The CDR3 covers 15 residues. Losses at the gene ends were 5 bases for V and 6 bases for J; bases not matched to a gene: 5. The germline V gene encodes CDR1 LGHDT and CDR2 YNNKEL (reference sequence). CDR3 nucleotides: TGTGCCAGCAGCTCGACTAGCGGGGGGTCGGATACGCAGTATTTT. The encoded protein is CASSSTSGGSDTQYF.

The chain is built from TRBV6-5 and TRBJ1-1; no reliable D call. The ends were cut back, 6 bases at V and 0 bases at J, with 11 bases in the middle. The germline V gene has CDR1 MNHEY and CDR2 SVGAGI. The CDR3 extends over 14 amino acids. The CDR3 DNA reads TGTGCCAGCAGAGGAAGCGGTTTGAACACTGAAGCTTTCTTT. Amino acids: CASRGSGLNTEAFF.

The chain combines TRBV20-1 with TRBJ1-1; a possible D gene is TRBD1 (6 bases). The ends were cut back, 6 bases at V and 7 bases at J, with 12 bases in the middle. CDR1 is DFQATT and CDR2 is SNEGSKA in the germline V gene (reference sequence). The CDR3 runs to 11 residues. CDR3 amino acids: CSARGGFEAFF. For the CDR3, the DNA is TGCAGTGCGAGGGGGGGATTTGAAGCTTTCTTT.

This clone came up a few times. This chain joins TRBV19 and TRBJ1-1; perhaps TRBD1 as D (5 bases). The CDR3 has 14 residues. Germline assignment: CDR1 LNHDA and CDR2 SQIVND (reference sequence). Trimming removed 5 bases at V and 5 bases at J, with 15 bases between. The CDR3 nucleotides are TGTGCCAGTAGTCCCCAGGGTTCGGATACTGAAGCTTTCTTT. It encodes CASSPQGSDTEAFF.

V and J are TRBV7-4 and TRBJ1-5, with D possibly TRBD1 on 5 matching bases. The CDR3 has 19 amino acids. Germline assignment: CDR1 SGHVT and CDR2 SQSDAQ. Trimming took off 2 bases at V and 4 bases at J, with 24 bases between the two ends. Here the CDR3 reads CASSLPACLEAGRNQPQHF. The CDR3 DNA reads TGTGCCAGCAGCTTACCCGCTTGTTTAGAGGCAGGGCGAAATCAGCCCCAGCATTTT.

This clone was counted a single time. The chain joins TRBV11-3 to TRBJ1-2; D call uncertain. This CDR3 region has 15 residues. The V end was cut by 0 bases, the J end by 7 bases, with 15 bases between. Germline lookup yields CDR1 SGHNT and CDR2 YENEEA. CDR3 nucleotide sequence: TGTGCCAGCAGCTTAGATGGGCAGTCCCCCTTTGGCTACACCTTC. Translating it yields CASSLDGQSPFGYTF.

The chain links TRBV12-3 or TRBV12-4 to TRBJ2-1; perhaps TRBD1 as D (6 bases). Deletions cut 5 bases from V and 10 bases from J, with 12 bases between. The CDR3 runs to 12 residues. The CDR3, as DNA: TGTGCCAGCAGTACACCGGGACAAGAGCAGTTCTTC. As protein: CASSTPGQEQFF.

J is TRBJ2-7 and V is TRBV4-2; no reliable D call. CDR3 length: 13 residues. The germline V gene has CDR1 LGHNA and CDR2 YNFKEQ. The V gene lost 0 bases and the J gene lost 5 bases, with 8 bases spanning the gap. This CDR3 reads CASSQDLRNEQYF. The CDR3 DNA sequence: TGTGCCAGCAGCCAAGATCTGAGGAACGAGCAGTACTTC.

The chain is built from TRBV3-1 (or the pseudogene TRBV3-2) and TRBJ2-1, with D perhaps TRBD1 (5 bases). CDR1 LGHDT and CDR2 YNNKEL come from the germline V gene (reference sequence). This CDR3 has 15 residues. V was trimmed by 0 bases and J by 8 bases, leaving 14 bases between them. CDR3 amino acids: CASSQEWQGAYEQFF. Written as DNA, the CDR3 is TGTGCCAGCAGCCAAGAGTGGCAGGGTGCGTATGAGCAGTTCTTC.

This rearrangement joins TRBV2 to TRBJ2-1; TRBD1 aligns across 9 bases. The V gene's germline CDR1 is SNHLY and CDR2 FYNNEI. The CDR3 runs to 16 residues. V shed 4 bases, J shed 6 bases, and the junction held 10 bases outside the gene matches. CDR3 amino acids: CASSGAGTGNGNEQFF. The CDR3 DNA reads TGTGCCAGCAGTGGGGCCGGGACAGGGAATGGCAATGAGCAGTTCTTC. Using reference TRBV2 and TRBJ2-1 for the parts outside the CDR3, the full variable domain is EPEVTQTPSHQVTQMGQEVILRCVPISNHLYFYWYRQILGQKVEFLVSFYNNEISEKSEIFDDQFSVERPDGSNFTLKIRSTKLEDSAMYFCASSGAGTGNGNEQFFGPGTRLTVL.

The genes are TRBV6-1 and TRBJ2-5; possibly TRBD1 for D (6 bases). The length of the CDR3 is 15 residues. V shed 3 bases and J shed 4 bases, with 15 bases lying between them. Germline V gene lookup returns CDR1 MNHNS and CDR2 SASEGT. CDR3 loop: CASSDPSQGTETQYF. Here the CDR3 DNA reads TGTGCCAGCAGTGATCCCTCGCAGGGGACAGAGACCCAGTACTTC.

This chain links TRBV5-4 with TRBJ1-1, with unresolved D. This CDR3 comprises 14 residues. V lost 6 bases, J lost 1 base, and 13 bases lay in between. Germline CDR1 reads SGHNT; CDR2 reads YYREEE (reference sequence). The CDR3 DNA reads TGTGCCAGCAAGGCCGCGGCATCGAACACTGAAGCTTTCTTT. Amino acids: CASKAAASNTEAFF.

The chain carries TRBV29-1 and TRBJ2-5; TRBD2 matches at 8 bases. With V trimmed by 0 bases and J by 5 bases, 8 bases remained unmatched. Per germline, CDR1 SQVTM and CDR2 ANQGSEA. The CDR3 covers 15 residues. CDR3: CSVEDAGSGGETQYF. The CDR3 coding sequence is TGCAGCGTTGAAGATGCGGGGAGCGGGGGTGAGACCCAGTACTTC.

This chain connects TRBV18 to TRBJ2-3; D remains ambiguous. Germline V gene sequence: CDR1 KGHSH, CDR2 LQKENI. The CDR3 has 12 amino acids. The ends were cut back, 6 bases at V and 4 bases at J, with 8 bases in the middle. CDR3 nucleotide sequence: TGTGCCAGCTCTCCCCGGGCAGATACGCAGTATTTT. It yields the protein CASSPRADTQYF.

This clone appeared a few times. In DNA, the CDR3 is TGTGCCAGCAGTGAACCAGGGGACACTGAAGCTTTCTTT. Protein product: CASSEPGDTEAFF. The chain employs TRBV6-1 and TRBJ1-1, with D perhaps TRBD1 (6 bases). CDR3 length equals 13 residues. The germline V gene has CDR1 MNHNS and CDR2 SASEGT. The V gene lost 2 bases and the J gene lost 3 bases, with 7 bases spanning the gap.

The chain is built from TRBV4-1 and TRBJ1-4; 7 bases match TRBD1. CDR1 and CDR2 from the germline V gene are MGHRA and YSYEKL. Trimming cost V 3 bases and J 8 bases; bases outside gene matches: 12. This CDR3 region has 16 residues. The chain's CDR3 is CASSQYRAGGVEKLFF. In DNA, the CDR3 is TGCGCCAGCAGCCAGTACAGGGCAGGGGGAGTAGAAAAACTGTTTTTT.

This chain uses TRBV28 with TRBJ1-5; a possible D gene is TRBD1 (6 bases). Germline CDR1 and CDR2: MDHEN and SYDVKM. V was shortened by 8 bases and J by 5 bases, with 19 bases between the two germline ends. The CDR3 contains 15 residues. The CDR3 spells CASLQSGRGDQPQHF. The CDR3 nucleotides are TGTGCCAGCTTACAGTCGGGCAGGGGAGATCAGCCCCAGCATTTT.

The rearrangement joins TRBV14 to TRBJ1-1; no clear D. Germline CDR1 is SGHDN and CDR2 is FVKESK. V shed 4 bases and J shed 6 bases, with 15 bases lying between them. CDR3 length: 14 residues. CDR3: CASSLRRGSPEAFF. The CDR3 region has the DNA TGTGCCAGCAGCCTCCGGCGGGGATCTCCTGAAGCTTTCTTT.

The chain carries TRBV30 and TRBJ1-2; 8 bases agree with TRBD1. This CDR3 contains 13 residues. CDR1 is GTSNPN, CDR2 SVGIG, per germline (reference sequence). V lost 4 bases, J lost 8 bases, and 9 bases stayed unmatched. CDR3 protein: CAWKYRGRHGYTF. The CDR3 DNA is TGTGCCTGGAAATACAGGGGGAGACACGGCTACACCTTC.

This chain joins TRBV7-2 and TRBJ2-1; the match to TRBD1 covers 8 bases. The ends lost 4 bases at V and 4 bases at J; junction bases unmatched: 3. CDR3 length: 14 amino acids. Germline loops: CDR1 SGHTA, CDR2 FQGNSA. The CDR3 DNA reads as TGTGCCAGCAGCTCGGACAGGGCATACAATGAGCAGTTCTTC. Protein: CASSSDRAYNEQFF.